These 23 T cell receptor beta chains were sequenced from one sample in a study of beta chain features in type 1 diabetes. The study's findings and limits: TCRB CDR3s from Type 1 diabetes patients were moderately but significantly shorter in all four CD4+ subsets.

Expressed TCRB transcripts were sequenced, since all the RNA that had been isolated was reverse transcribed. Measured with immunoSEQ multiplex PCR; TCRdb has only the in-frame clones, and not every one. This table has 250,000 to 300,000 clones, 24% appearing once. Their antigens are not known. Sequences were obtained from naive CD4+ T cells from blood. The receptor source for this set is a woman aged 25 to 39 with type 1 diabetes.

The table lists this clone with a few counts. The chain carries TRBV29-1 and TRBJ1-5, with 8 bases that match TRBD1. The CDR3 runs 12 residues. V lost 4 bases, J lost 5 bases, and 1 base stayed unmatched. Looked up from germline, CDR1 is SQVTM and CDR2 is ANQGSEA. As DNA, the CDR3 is TGCAGCGTTGGGGGACAGGATCAGCCCCAGCATTTT. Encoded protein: CSVGGQDQPQHF.

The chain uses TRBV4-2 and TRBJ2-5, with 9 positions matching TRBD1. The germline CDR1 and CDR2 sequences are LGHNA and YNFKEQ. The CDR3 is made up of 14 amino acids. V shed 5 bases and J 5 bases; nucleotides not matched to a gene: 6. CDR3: CASSLGQGAETQYF. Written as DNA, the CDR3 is TGTGCCAGCAGCTTGGGACAGGGCGCGGAGACCCAGTACTTC.

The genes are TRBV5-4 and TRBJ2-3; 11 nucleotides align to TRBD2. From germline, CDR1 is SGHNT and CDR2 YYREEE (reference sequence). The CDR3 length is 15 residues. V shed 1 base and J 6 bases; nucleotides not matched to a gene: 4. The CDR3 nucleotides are TGTGCCAGCAGCTTGACTAGCGGGAGTCAGGATACGCAGTATTTT. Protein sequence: CASSLTSGSQDTQYF. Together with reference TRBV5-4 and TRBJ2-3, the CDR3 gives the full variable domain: ETGVTQSPTHLIKTRGQQVTLRCSSQSGHNTVSWYQQALGQGPQFIFQYYREEENGRGNFPPRFSGLQFPNYSSELNVNALELDDSALYLCASSLTSGSQDTQYFGPGTRLTVL.

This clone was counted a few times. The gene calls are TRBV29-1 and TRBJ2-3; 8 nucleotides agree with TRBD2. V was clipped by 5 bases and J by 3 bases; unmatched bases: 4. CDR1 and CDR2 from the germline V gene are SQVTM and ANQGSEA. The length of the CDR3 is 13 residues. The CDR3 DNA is TGCAGCGTTAGCGGGAGTGGGACAGATACGCAGTATTTT. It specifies CSVSGSGTDTQYF.

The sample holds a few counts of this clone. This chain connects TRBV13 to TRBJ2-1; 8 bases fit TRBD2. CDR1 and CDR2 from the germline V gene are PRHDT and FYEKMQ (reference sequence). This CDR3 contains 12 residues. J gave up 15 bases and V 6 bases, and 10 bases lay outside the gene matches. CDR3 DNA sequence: TGTGCCAGCAGTCTCCTAACCGGGAGGGGGTTCTTC. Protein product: CASSLLTGRGFF.

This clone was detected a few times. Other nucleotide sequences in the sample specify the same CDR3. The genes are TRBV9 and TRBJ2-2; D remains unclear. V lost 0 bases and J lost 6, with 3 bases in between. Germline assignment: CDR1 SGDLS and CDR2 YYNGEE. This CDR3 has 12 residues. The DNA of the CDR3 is TGTGCCAGCAGCGTAGTCTCCGGGGAGCTGTTTTTT. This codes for CASSVVSGELFF.

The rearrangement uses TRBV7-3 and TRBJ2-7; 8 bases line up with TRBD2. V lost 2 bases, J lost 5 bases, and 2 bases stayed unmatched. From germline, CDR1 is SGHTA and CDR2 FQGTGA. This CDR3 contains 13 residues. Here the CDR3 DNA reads TGTGCCAGCAGCTTATCAGCGGGAGACGAGCAGTACTTC. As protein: CASSLSAGDEQYF. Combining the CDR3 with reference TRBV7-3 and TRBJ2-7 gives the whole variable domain GAGVSQTPSNKVTEKGKYVELRCDPISGHTALYWYRQSLGQGPEFLIYFQGTGAADDSGLPNDRFFAVRPEGSVSTLKIQRTERGDSAVYLCASSLSAGDEQYFGPGTRLTVT.

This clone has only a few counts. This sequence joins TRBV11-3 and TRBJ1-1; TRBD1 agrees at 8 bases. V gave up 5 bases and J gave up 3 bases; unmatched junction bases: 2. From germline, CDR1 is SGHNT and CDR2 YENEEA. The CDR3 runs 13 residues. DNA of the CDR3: TGTGCCAGCAGCGACAGGGGCGACACTGAAGCTTTCTTT. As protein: CASSDRGDTEAFF.

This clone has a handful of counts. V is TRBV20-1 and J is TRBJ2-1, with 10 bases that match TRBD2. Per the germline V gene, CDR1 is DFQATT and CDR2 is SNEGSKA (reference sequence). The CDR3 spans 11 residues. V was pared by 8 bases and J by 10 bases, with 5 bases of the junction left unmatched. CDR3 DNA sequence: TGCAGTCTTATTAGCGGGAGGGAGCAGTTCTTC. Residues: CSLISGREQFF.

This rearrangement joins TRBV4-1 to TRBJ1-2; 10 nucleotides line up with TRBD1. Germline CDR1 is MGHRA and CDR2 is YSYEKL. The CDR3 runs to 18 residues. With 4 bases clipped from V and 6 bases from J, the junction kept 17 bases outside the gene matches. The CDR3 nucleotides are TGCGCCAGCAGCCGAGAAGGACAGGGGGGGACTCTAACTGATGGCTACACCTTC. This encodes CASSREGQGGTLTDGYTF.

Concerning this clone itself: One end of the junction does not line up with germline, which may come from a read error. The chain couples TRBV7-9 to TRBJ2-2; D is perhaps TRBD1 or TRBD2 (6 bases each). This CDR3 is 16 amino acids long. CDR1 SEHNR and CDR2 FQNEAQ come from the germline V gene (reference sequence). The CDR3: CASTLGGTLNTGELFF. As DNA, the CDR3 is TGTGCCAGCACCTTAGGGGGGACACTCAACACCGGGGAGCTGTTTTTT.

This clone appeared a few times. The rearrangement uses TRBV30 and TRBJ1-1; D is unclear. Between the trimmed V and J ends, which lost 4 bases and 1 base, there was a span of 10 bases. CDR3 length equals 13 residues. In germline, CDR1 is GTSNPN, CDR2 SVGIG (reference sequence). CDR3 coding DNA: TGTGCCTGGAACTTCCGGGAGAACACTGAAGCTTTCTTT. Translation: CAWNFRENTEAFF.

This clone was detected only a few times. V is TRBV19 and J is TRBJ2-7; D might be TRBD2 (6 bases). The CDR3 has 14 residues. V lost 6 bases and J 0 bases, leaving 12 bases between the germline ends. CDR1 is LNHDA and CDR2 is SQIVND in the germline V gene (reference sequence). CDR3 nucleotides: TGTGCCAGTAGCCAGCGGGTTAGCTCCTACGAGCAGTACTTC. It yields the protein CASSQRVSSYEQYF.

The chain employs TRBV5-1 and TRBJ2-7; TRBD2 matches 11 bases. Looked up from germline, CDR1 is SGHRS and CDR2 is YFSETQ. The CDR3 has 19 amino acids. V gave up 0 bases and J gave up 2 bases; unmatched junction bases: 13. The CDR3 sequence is CASSLAFMGLADETYEQYF. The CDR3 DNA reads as TGCGCCAGCAGCTTGGCCTTTATGGGACTAGCGGATGAGACCTACGAGCAGTACTTC.

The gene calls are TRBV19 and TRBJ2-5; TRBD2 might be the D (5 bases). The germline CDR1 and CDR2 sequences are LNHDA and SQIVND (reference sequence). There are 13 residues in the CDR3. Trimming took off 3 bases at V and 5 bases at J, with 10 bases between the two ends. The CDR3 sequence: CASSIGGSETQYF. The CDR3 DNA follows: TGTGCCAGTAGTATTGGAGGTAGTGAGACCCAGTACTTC.

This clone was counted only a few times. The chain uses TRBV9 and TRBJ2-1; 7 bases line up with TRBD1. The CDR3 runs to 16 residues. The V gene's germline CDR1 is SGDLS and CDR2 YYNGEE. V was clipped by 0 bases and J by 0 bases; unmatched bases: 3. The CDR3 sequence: CASSVVGDSSYNEQFF. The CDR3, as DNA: TGTGCCAGCAGCGTAGTCGGGGACAGCTCCTACAATGAGCAGTTCTTC.

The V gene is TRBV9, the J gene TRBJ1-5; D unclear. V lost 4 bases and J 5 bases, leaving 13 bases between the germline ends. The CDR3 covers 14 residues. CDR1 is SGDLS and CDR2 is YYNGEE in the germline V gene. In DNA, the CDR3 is TGTGCCAGCAGCCCGCGACACCAAGATCAGCCCCAGCATTTT. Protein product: CASSPRHQDQPQHF.

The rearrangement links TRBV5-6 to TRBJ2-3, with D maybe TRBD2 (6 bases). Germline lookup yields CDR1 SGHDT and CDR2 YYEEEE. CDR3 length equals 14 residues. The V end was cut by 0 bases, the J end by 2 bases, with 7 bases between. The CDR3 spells CASSLERVTDTQYF. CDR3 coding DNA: TGTGCCAGCAGCTTGGAGCGGGTCACAGATACGCAGTATTTT.

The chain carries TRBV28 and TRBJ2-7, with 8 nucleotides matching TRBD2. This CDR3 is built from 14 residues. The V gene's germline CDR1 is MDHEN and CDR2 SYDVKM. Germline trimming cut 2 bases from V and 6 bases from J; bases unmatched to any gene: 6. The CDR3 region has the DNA TGTGCCAGCAGTTTAGCGGGAGGTGCGGGCGAGCAGTACTTC. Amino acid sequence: CASSLAGGAGEQYF.

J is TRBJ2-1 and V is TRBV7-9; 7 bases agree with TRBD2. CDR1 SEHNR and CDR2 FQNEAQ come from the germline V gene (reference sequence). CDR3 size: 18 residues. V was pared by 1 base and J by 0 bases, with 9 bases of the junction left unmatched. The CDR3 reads CASSLVGPAGSSYNEQFF. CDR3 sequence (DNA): TGTGCCAGCAGCTTAGTAGGCCCAGCGGGGAGCTCCTACAATGAGCAGTTCTTC.

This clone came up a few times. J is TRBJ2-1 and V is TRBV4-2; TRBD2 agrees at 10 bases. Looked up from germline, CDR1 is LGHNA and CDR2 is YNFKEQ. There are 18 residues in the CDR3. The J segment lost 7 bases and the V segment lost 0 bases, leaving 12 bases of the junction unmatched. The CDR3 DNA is TGTGCCAGCAGCCAAGATCGGACTAGCGGAAGACAAAGGAATGAGCAGTTCTTC. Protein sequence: CASSQDRTSGRQRNEQFF.

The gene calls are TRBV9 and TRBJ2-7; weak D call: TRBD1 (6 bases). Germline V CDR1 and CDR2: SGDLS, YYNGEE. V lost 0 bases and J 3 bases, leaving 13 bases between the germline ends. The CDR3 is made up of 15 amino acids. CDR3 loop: CASSVEGEGGYEQYF. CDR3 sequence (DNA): TGTGCCAGCAGCGTAGAGGGGGAAGGGGGCTACGAGCAGTACTTC.

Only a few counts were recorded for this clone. CDR3 DNA: TGCAGCGTTGTGTCGGGAGCGGGAACCGGGGAGCTGTTTTTT. It translates to CSVVSGAGTGELFF. The chain links TRBV29-1 to TRBJ2-2, with 7 bases identical to TRBD2. Trimming took 4 bases from V and 5 from J; bases not matched to a gene: 7. CDR1 and CDR2 from the germline V gene are SQVTM and ANQGSEA. The length of the CDR3 is 14 residues.